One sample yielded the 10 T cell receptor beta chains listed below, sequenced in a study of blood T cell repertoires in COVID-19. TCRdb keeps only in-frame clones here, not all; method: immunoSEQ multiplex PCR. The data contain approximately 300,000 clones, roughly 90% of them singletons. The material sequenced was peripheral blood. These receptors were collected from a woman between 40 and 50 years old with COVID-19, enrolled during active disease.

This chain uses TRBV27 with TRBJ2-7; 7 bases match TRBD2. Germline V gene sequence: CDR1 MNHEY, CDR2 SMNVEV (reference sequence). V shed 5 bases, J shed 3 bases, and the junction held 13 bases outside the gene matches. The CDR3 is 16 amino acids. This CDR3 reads CASSEDPGGSFYEQYF. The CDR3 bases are TGTGCCAGCAGTGAGGACCCTGGCGGGAGTTTCTACGAGCAGTACTTC.

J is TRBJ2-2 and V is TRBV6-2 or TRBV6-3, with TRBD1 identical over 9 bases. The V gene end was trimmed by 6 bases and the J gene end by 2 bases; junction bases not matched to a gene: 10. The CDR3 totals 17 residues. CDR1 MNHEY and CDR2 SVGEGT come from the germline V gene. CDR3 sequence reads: CASSPGTGLENTGELFF. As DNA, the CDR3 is TGTGCCAGCAGCCCCGGGACAGGGCTGGAAAACACCGGGGAGCTGTTTTTT.

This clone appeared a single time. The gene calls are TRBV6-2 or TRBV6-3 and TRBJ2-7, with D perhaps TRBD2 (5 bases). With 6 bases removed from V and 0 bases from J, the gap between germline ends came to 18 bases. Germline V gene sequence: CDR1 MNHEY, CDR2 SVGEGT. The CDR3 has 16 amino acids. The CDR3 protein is CASSSYLASFSYEQYF. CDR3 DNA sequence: TGTGCCAGCAGCTCGTATCTAGCCTCCTTCTCCTACGAGCAGTACTTC.

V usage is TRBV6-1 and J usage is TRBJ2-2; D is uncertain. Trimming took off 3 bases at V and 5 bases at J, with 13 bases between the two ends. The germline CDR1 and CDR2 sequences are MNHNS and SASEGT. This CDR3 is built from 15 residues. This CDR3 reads CASSDPLVRTGELFF. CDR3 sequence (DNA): TGTGCCAGCAGTGATCCCCTAGTGAGAACCGGGGAGCTGTTTTTT.

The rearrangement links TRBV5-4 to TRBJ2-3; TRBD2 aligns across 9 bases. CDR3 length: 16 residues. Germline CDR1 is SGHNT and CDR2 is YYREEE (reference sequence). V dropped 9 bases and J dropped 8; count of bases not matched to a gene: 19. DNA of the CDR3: TGTGCCATGCAGCTTGGAGGGGGCGGGAGGGCCGGTACGCAGTATTTT. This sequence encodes CAMQLGGGGRAGTQYF.

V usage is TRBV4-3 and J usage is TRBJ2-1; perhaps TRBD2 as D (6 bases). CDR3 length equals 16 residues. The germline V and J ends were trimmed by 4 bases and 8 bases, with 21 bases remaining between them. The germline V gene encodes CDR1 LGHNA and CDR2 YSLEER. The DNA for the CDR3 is TGCGCCAGCAGCCCCCGGGGGAGGAGCAGTGGGGATGAGCAGTTCTTC. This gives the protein CASSPRGRSSGDEQFF.

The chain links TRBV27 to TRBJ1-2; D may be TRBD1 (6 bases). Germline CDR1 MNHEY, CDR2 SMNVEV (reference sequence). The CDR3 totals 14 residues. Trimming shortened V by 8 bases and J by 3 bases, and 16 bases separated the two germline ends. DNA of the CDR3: TGTGCCAGCGGGGGCAACTCGAATTACTATGGCTACACCTTC. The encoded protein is CASGGNSNYYGYTF.

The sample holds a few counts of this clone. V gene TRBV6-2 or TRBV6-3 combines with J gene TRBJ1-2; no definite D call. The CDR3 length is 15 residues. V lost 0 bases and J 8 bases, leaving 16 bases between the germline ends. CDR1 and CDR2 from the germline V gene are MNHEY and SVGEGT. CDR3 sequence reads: CASSYSPGVLRGYTF. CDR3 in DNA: TGTGCCAGCAGTTACTCCCCCGGGGTTCTACGAGGCTACACCTTC.

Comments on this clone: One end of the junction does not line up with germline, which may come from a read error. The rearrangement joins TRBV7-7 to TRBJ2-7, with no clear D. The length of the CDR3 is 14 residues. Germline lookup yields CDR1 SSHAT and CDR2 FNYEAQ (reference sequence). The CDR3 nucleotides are TGTGCTAGCAGCTTAGCTCACAAGAACTACGAGCAGTACTTC. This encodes CASSLAHKNYEQYF.

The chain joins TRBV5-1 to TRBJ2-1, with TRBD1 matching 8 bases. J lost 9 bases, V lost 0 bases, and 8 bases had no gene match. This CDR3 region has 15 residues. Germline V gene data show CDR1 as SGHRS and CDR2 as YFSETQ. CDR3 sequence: CASSLEGQVLGEQFF. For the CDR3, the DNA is TGCGCCAGCAGCTTGGAGGGACAGGTTTTAGGTGAGCAGTTCTTC.